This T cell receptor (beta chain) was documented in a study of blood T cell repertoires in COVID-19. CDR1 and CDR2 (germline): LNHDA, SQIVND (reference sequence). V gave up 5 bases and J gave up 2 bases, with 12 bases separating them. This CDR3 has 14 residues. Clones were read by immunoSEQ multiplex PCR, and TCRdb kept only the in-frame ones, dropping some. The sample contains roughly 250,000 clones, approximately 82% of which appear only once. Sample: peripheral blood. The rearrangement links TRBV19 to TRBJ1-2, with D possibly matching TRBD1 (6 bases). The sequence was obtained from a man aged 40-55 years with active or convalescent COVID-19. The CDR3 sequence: CASSAHRVNYGYTF. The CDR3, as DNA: TGTGCCAGTAGTGCCCACAGGGTAAACTATGGCTACACCTTC.